This T cell receptor (beta chain) is drawn from a study of monozygotic twins with inflammatory bowel disease. TCRdb processed the 5' RACE reads again and assigns one entry to each CDR3 protein, with no DNA. Its table lists 300,000 to 450,000 distinct CDR3 sequences. Germline assignment: CDR1 SGHTA and CDR2 FQGNSA. The CDR3 consists of 12 residues. Sequences were obtained from blood. The genes are TRBV7-2 and TRBJ2-5; TCRdb selects TRBD1, and the lack of DNA leaves this call unchecked. This clonotype originated in a human donor with ulcerative colitis or Crohn's disease, or a healthy co-twin of an affected twin (not recorded which). The CDR3 is CASRQGGGTQYF.